Detailed here is one TCR beta chain. What it recognizes is unknown. The table came from immunoSEQ multiplex PCR; TCRdb's copy has only in-frame clones and leaves some out. This sample carries some 150,000 clones, roughly 90% of them seen once, and the ten largest clones take approximately 1.4%. These data originate in a study of T cell responses to AZD1222 COVID-19 vaccine. Regarding the study as a whole: Of the AZD1222 recipients, only 5 or 6 were seropositive at baseline. Every sample of the repertoires postdated the peak T cell response. Donors were mostly white British, more females; clonal diversity possibly underestimated.

This specimen consisted of peripheral blood, obtained 28 days after the second AZD1222 dose. This TCR was recovered from an adult who received the AZD1222 COVID-19 vaccine.

The CDR3 loop reads CASSRGTGGDGTEAFF. The CDR3 DNA follows: TGTGCCAGCTCACGCGGGACAGGGGGCGATGGCACTGAAGCTTTCTTT. The rearrangement links TRBV18 to TRBJ1-1, with 12 bases that match TRBD1. Germline V CDR1 and CDR2: KGHSH, LQKENI. CDR3 length equals 16 residues. With 4 bases clipped from V and 4 bases from J, the junction kept 7 bases outside the gene matches.